Here is one T cell receptor beta chain with its context. In the original analysis: Using reference gene primer amplification, nucleated cell counts were estimated. Method: immunoSEQ multiplex PCR; TCRdb's copy keeps in-frame clones and lacks some. V, J and clone size were drawn from that table, and D and trimming were deduced from the DNA. This table has 130,000 to 150,000 clones, around 80% appearing once. This entry comes from a study of blood T cell repertoires in COVID-19. The source of this sequence is a woman of 80 years or more in a cohort sampled during active or convalescent COVID-19. The sequencing sample was made of peripheral blood.

In nucleotides, the CDR3 is TGTGCCAGCGGCATCGGCGGGGCCAATACGCAGTATTTT. It yields the protein CASGIGGANTQYF. The V gene is TRBV7-2, the J gene TRBJ2-3; TRBD2 might be the D (6 bases). The CDR3 consists of 13 residues. Germline CDR1 and CDR2: SGHTA and FQGNSA. V was pared by 8 bases and J by 7 bases, with 16 bases between.